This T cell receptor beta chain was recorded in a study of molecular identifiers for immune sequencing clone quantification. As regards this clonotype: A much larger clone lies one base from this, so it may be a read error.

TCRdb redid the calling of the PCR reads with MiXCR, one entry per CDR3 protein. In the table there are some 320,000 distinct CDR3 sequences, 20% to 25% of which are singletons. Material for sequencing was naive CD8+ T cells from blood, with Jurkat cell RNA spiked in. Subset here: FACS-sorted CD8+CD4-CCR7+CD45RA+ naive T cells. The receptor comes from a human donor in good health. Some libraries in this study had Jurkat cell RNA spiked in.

The CDR3 loop reads CGVERAGNSGANVLTF. The CDR3 nucleotides read TGCGGCGTTGAACGGGCCGGAAACTCTGGGGCCAACGTCCTGACTTTC. V and J are TRBV29-1 and TRBJ2-6; D not resolved. Germline V gives CDR1 SQVTM, CDR2 ANQGSEA. This CDR3 spans 16 amino acids.